Shown below are 2 T cell receptor beta chains from a single sample sequenced in a study of blood T cell repertoires in COVID-19. TCRdb's table, derived via immunoSEQ multiplex PCR, lists solely in-frame clones and lacks some. The table shows 90,000 or so clones, with about 88% occurring only once. The sequencing input was peripheral blood. These receptor sequences come from an elderly woman with active COVID-19.

The V gene is TRBV2, the J gene TRBJ2-1; D might be TRBD2 (6 bases). Germline V CDR1 and CDR2: SNHLY, FYNNEI. The CDR3 covers 14 residues. The ends were cut back, 5 bases at V and 0 bases at J, with 8 bases in the middle. CDR3 sequence (DNA): TGTGCCAGCAGTACCGGGAGCTCCTACAATGAGCAGTTCTTC. This sequence encodes CASSTGSSYNEQFF.

The genes are TRBV3-1 (or the pseudogene TRBV3-2) and TRBJ2-7; 9 bases are shared with TRBD1. CDR1 and CDR2 (germline): LGHDT, YNNKEL (reference sequence). V was pared by 4 bases and J by 1 base, with 5 bases of the junction left unmatched. The length of the CDR3 is 15 residues. The CDR3 nucleotides are TGTGCCAGCAGCCCCACAGGGGGCAGGTCCTACGAGCAGTACTTC. This gives the protein CASSPTGGRSYEQYF.